The 19 T cell receptor beta chains reported below all come from one sample, sequenced in a study of blood T cell repertoires in COVID-19. Data came from immunoSEQ multiplex PCR; TCRdb stores just in-frame clones and leaves some out. The data show approximately 300,000 clones, roughly 90% seen once. The specimen sequenced was peripheral blood. The receptors were gathered from a man younger than 35 who had recovered from COVID-19.

This clone was seen once. V is TRBV6-5 and J is TRBJ1-6; D gene uncertain. There are 15 residues in the CDR3. Germline CDR1 is MNHEY and CDR2 is SVGAGI. V gave up 6 bases and J gave up 10 bases, with 19 bases separating them. CDR3: CASRAPDGMGSPLHF. DNA of the CDR3: TGTGCCAGCAGAGCTCCGGACGGGATGGGATCACCCCTCCACTTT.

V and J are TRBV3-1 (or the pseudogene TRBV3-2) and TRBJ2-5; possibly TRBD2 for D (6 bases). Trimming took 3 bases from V and 1 from J, leaving 12 bases between them. The CDR3 covers 15 residues. CDR1 is LGHDT and CDR2 is YNNKEL in the germline V gene (reference sequence). The CDR3, as DNA: TGTGCCAGCAGCCAGTGGGGACTGGTCCAAGAGACCCAGTACTTC. Translating gives CASSQWGLVQETQYF.

The chain combines TRBV19 with TRBJ1-2, with 9 bases identical to TRBD1. The length of the CDR3 is 16 residues. CDR1 is LNHDA and CDR2 is SQIVND in the germline V gene (reference sequence). V was pared by 4 bases and J by 4 bases, with 10 bases of the junction left unmatched. CDR3 bases: TGTGCCAGTAGTAACCCCGGGACAGGGATTGTCTATGGCTACACCTTC. As protein: CASSNPGTGIVYGYTF.

The gene calls are TRBV9 and TRBJ1-1; perhaps TRBD1 as D (6 bases). Germline CDR1 is SGDLS and CDR2 is YYNGEE. The V end was cut by 0 bases, the J end by 3 bases, with 6 bases between. CDR3 length: 13 amino acids. The DNA for the CDR3 is TGTGCCAGCAGCGTAGGACAGGACACTGAAGCTTTCTTT. This gives the protein CASSVGQDTEAFF.

This clone has more than one count but fewer than ten. The chain uses TRBV30 and TRBJ1-2, with 9 bases lining up with TRBD1. CDR1 GTSNPN and CDR2 SVGIG come from the germline V gene (reference sequence). This CDR3 region has 15 residues. J lost 4 bases, V lost 2 bases, and 8 bases had no gene match. The CDR3 DNA is TGTGCCTGGAGTAAGCGAACGGGACAGGGCTATGGCTACACCTTC. Amino acid sequence: CAWSKRTGQGYGYTF.

In its sample, this clone was seen a few times. The V and J genes are TRBV9 and TRBJ2-2, with D maybe TRBD2 (6 bases). The germline CDR1 and CDR2 sequences are SGDLS and YYNGEE. The V and J ends lost 3 bases and 7 bases respectively, with 13 bases between them. The CDR3 has 14 residues. CDR3: CASSATSLGGELFF. Here the CDR3 DNA reads TGTGCCAGCAGCGCGACTAGTCTGGGCGGGGAGCTGTTTTTT.

The rearrangement joins TRBV4-1 to TRBJ1-1, with D possibly matching TRBD1 (6 bases). Germline V lookup: CDR1 MGHRA, CDR2 YSYEKL. V was trimmed by 7 bases and J by 6 bases, leaving 21 bases between them. CDR3 size: 15 residues. The CDR3 here is CASTGTPNGWAEAFF. CDR3 nucleotide sequence: TGCGCCAGCACCGGGACACCTAATGGCTGGGCTGAAGCTTTCTTT.

The chain employs TRBV19 and TRBJ2-1, with 8 nucleotides matching TRBD1. The germline V gene encodes CDR1 LNHDA and CDR2 SQIVND (reference sequence). Germline trimming cut 3 bases from V and 6 bases from J; bases unmatched to any gene: 7. The CDR3 totals 15 residues. The CDR3 DNA sequence: TGTGCCAGTAGTATGAGGGGGACAGGCAGCAATGAGCAGTTCTTC. It yields the protein CASSMRGTGSNEQFF.

The chain links TRBV19 to TRBJ1-2; 9 positions match TRBD1. Germline CDR1 and CDR2: LNHDA and SQIVND (reference sequence). The CDR3 sequence is 15 residues long. Germline trimming cut 3 bases from V and 2 bases from J; bases unmatched to any gene: 4. CDR3 sequence (DNA): TGTGCCAGTAGTATGCGGACAGGGGCCAACTATGGCTACACCTTC. The encoded protein is CASSMRTGANYGYTF.

The CDR3 DNA sequence: TGTGCCAGCAGCTTGGGACTAGAGCAGTACAATGAGCAGTTCTTC. This sequence encodes CASSLGLEQYNEQFF. The chain recombines TRBV7-6 with TRBJ2-1; 8 bases are shared with TRBD2. The CDR3 loop spans 15 amino acids. Germline trimming cut 3 bases from V and 4 bases from J; bases unmatched to any gene: 5. Germline V gene lookup returns CDR1 SGHVS and CDR2 FNYEAQ.

The chain links TRBV19 to TRBJ1-5, with D hard to call. V was cut by 3 bases and J by 3 bases, with 15 bases left in between. The CDR3 length is 16 residues. CDR1 is LNHDA and CDR2 is SQIVND in the germline V gene (reference sequence). The CDR3 sequence: CASSMSVRRDNQPQHF. The CDR3 DNA follows: TGTGCCAGTAGTATGAGTGTAAGGAGGGACAATCAGCCCCAGCATTTT.

The chain links TRBV5-1 to TRBJ2-2; 7 bases fit TRBD1. The trim removed 0 bases at V and 7 bases at J, leaving 6 bases unmatched. This CDR3 region has 15 residues. The germline V gene encodes CDR1 SGHRS and CDR2 YFSETQ. The CDR3 protein is CASSLVPGGDGELFF. CDR3 DNA sequence: TGCGCCAGCAGCTTGGTTCCAGGGGGTGACGGGGAGCTGTTTTTT.

J is TRBJ2-1 and V is TRBV2, with a weak D call TRBD2 (6 bases). With 4 bases removed from V and 9 bases from J, the gap between germline ends came to 13 bases. Germline CDR1 SNHLY, CDR2 FYNNEI. CDR3 length equals 13 residues. The CDR3, as DNA: TGTGCCAGCAGTGTTGCGGGGATGGGTGAGCAGTTCTTC. Amino acid sequence: CASSVAGMGEQFF.

This sequence joins TRBV24-1 and TRBJ1-2, with D possibly matching TRBD1 (5 bases). The CDR3 spans 13 residues. Trimming took 5 bases from V and 6 from J, leaving 12 bases between them. Germline CDR1 KGHDR, CDR2 SFDVKD. CDR3 sequence: CATSAGWQDGYTF. For the CDR3, the DNA is TGTGCCACCAGTGCAGGGTGGCAGGATGGCTACACCTTC.

The rearrangement uses TRBV29-1 and TRBJ2-5; D gene unclear. The V gene lost 3 bases and the J gene lost 1 base, with 6 bases spanning the gap. This CDR3 contains 12 residues. Germline V lookup: CDR1 SQVTM, CDR2 ANQGSEA. The CDR3: CSVDYSQETQYF. The CDR3 DNA is TGCAGCGTTGATTACTCCCAAGAGACCCAGTACTTC.

The chain links TRBV14 to TRBJ2-7; D is uncertain. Germline lookup yields CDR1 SGHDN and CDR2 FVKESK. This CDR3 is built from 13 residues. Trimming took off 0 bases at V and 3 bases at J, with 6 bases between the two ends. Written as DNA, the CDR3 is TGTGCCAGCAGCCAAGAGTCGTACTACGAGCAGTACTTC. It specifies CASSQESYYEQYF.

This clone was picked up one time. The chain combines TRBV5-6 with TRBJ2-5; possible D gene TRBD1, 5 bases. Trimming removed 8 bases from V and 1 base from J, with 18 bases in between. CDR1 is SGHDT, CDR2 YYEEEE, per germline. This CDR3 contains 15 residues. Here the CDR3 DNA reads TGTGCCAGTATTCAGGCAGGGATCCCCCAAGAGACCCAGTACTTC. Translating gives CASIQAGIPQETQYF.

The V and J genes are TRBV5-1 and TRBJ1-2; D remains unclear. Trimming left V 0 bases short and J 7 bases short, with 13 bases between. CDR3 length equals 14 residues. Germline assignment: CDR1 SGHRS and CDR2 YFSETQ. The CDR3 protein is CASSLVPEGFGYTF. CDR3 nucleotide sequence: TGCGCCAGCAGCTTGGTCCCGGAGGGTTTTGGCTACACCTTC.

CDR3: CASSPGGASNTEAFF. CDR3 DNA sequence: TGCGCCAGCAGCCCAGGGGGCGCTTCGAACACTGAAGCTTTCTTT. The gene calls are TRBV5-1 and TRBJ1-1; 8 bases are shared with TRBD1. Trimming took 4 bases from V and 1 from J; bases not matched to a gene: 6. The CDR3 length is 15 residues. CDR1 and CDR2 from the germline V gene are SGHRS and YFSETQ.